The 18 T cell receptor beta chains below were found in one sample sequenced in a study of metastatic and nonmetastatic thyroid tumors. TCRdb recomputed clones from the PCR reads via MiXCR. This sample carries about 40,000 clones, about 17% of them seen once, and the ten largest clones take 3.5% to 4%. No patient received treatment before thyroid surgery. The material sequenced was blood. Source of these receptors: a female donor with papillary thyroid cancer or a benign thyroid nodule (not recorded which). Some clones in this sample may be carry-over from other donors' samples.

By share, this clone ranks as medium-sized. J is TRBJ2-7 and V is TRBV30; 8 positions agree with TRBD2. The CDR3 extends over 16 amino acids. Germline CDR1 and CDR2: GTSNPN and SVGIG (reference sequence). V shed 0 bases and J 3 bases; nucleotides not matched to a gene: 10. CDR3 amino acids: CAWSVPGGGRFYEQYF. Here the CDR3 DNA reads TGTGCCTGGAGTGTACCGGGCGGGGGGAGATTCTACGAGCAGTACTTC. The variable domain in full, completed from reference TRBV30 and TRBJ2-7, reads SQTIHQWPATLVQPVGSPLSLECTVEGTSNPNLYWYRQAAGRGLQLLFYSVGIGQISSEVPQNLSASRPQDRQFILSSKKLLLSDSGFYLCAWSVPGGGRFYEQYFGPGTRLTVT.

The table lists this clone with many counts. The chain carries TRBV9 and TRBJ2-5; D gene unclear. Germline lookup yields CDR1 SGDLS and CDR2 YYNGEE. V lost 2 bases, J lost 3 bases, and 14 bases lay in between. The CDR3 contains 15 residues. CDR3 protein: CASSVHSLEKETQYF. DNA of the CDR3: TGTGCCAGCAGCGTGCACAGCTTAGAAAAAGAGACCCAGTACTTC.

This clone was seen ten or more times. The V gene is TRBV6-1, the J gene TRBJ1-2, with D unclear. The CDR3 extends over 13 amino acids. V was trimmed by 6 bases and J by 6 bases, leaving 14 bases between them. Germline V CDR1 and CDR2: MNHNS, SASEGT. The CDR3 DNA sequence: TGTGCCAGCAGCCTCGAAGGAGGGAATGGCTACACCTTC. Its translation: CASSLEGGNGYTF.

This clone was counted ten times or more. The chain combines TRBV15 with TRBJ2-5; possibly TRBD1 for D (7 bases). CDR3 size: 14 residues. The germline V gene has CDR1 LNHNV and CDR2 YYDKDF (reference sequence). V was trimmed by 1 base and J by 5 bases, leaving 11 bases between them. This CDR3 is CATSRGRGLETQYF. The DNA for the CDR3 is TGTGCCACCAGCAGAGGGAGGGGGCTGGAGACCCAGTACTTC.

This clone was picked up many times. The genes are TRBV5-1 and TRBJ2-5; 11 bases line up with TRBD2. The CDR3 totals 19 residues. V was clipped by 3 bases and J by 2 bases; unmatched bases: 15. Germline-derived CDR1 and CDR2 are SGHRS and YFSETQ. The CDR3 sequence is CASSYNSPGTSGRQETQYF. CDR3 bases: TGCGCCAGCAGCTACAATTCCCCCGGGACTAGCGGACGTCAAGAGACCCAGTACTTC.

This clone was detected only a few times. A much larger clonotype is one base distant, so this may be a read error. The sample carries other DNA sequences with the same CDR3. This chain uses TRBV10-3 with TRBJ2-1; no firm D call. The V end lost 2 bases, the J end lost 4 bases, and 9 bases lay between the germline ends. Germline V gene lookup returns CDR1 ENHRY and CDR2 SYGVKD. This CDR3 is 14 amino acids long. The DNA for the CDR3 is TGTGCCATCAGTGAGGTCGGAACATACAATGAGCAGTTCTTC. Protein sequence: CAISEVGTYNEQFF.

This clone has only a few counts. A read error may be the cause here, since a much bigger clone is one base away. The chain couples TRBV10-1 to TRBJ2-1, with TRBD1 matching 8 bases. Germline V lookup: CDR1 WNHNN, CDR2 SYGVQD (reference sequence). This CDR3 has 14 amino acids. Here the CDR3 reads CANGGTGYGNEQLF. DNA for the CDR3: TGCGCCAACGGAGGGACAGGATATGGCAATGAGCAGCTCTTC.

V gene TRBV11-3 combines with J gene TRBJ2-2; D unresolved. The CDR3 is 14 residues long. Trimming removed 6 bases from V and 4 bases from J, with 12 bases in between. Germline V lookup: CDR1 SGHNT, CDR2 YENEEA. CDR3 bases: TGTGCCAGCAGGTTATGGGTCAGCACCGGGGAGCTGTTTTTT. Residues: CASRLWVSTGELFF.

This clone was detected ten times or more. The J gene is TRBJ2-3, the V gene TRBV30; D is unclear. From germline, CDR1 is GTSNPN and CDR2 SVGIG (reference sequence). V lost 5 bases and J 4 bases, leaving 13 bases between the germline ends. The CDR3 totals 13 residues. CDR3 in DNA: TGTGCCTGGGCTAACGCGGTATCAGATACGCAGTATTTT. Amino acid sequence: CAWANAVSDTQYF.

This clone came up many times. The rearrangement links TRBV28 to TRBJ2-5, with 10 bases aligning to TRBD2. The J segment lost 2 bases and the V segment lost 5 bases, leaving 5 bases of the junction unmatched. Per germline, CDR1 MDHEN and CDR2 SYDVKM. The CDR3 totals 15 residues. The CDR3 DNA is TGTGCCAGCAGTCTTCTAGCGGGGGTTCAAGAGACCCAGTACTTC. It encodes CASSLLAGVQETQYF.

This clone was observed at least ten times. This chain connects TRBV12-3 or TRBV12-4 to TRBJ1-1; possible D gene TRBD1, 6 bases. Trimming left V 6 bases short and J 0 bases short, with 17 bases between. CDR3 length equals 16 residues. The CDR3 sequence: CASSSYRVPLNTEAFF. The CDR3 DNA reads as TGTGCCAGCAGCTCCTACAGGGTACCCTTGAACACTGAAGCTTTCTTT.

This clone came up many times. The chain couples TRBV10-3 to TRBJ2-7, with D maybe TRBD1 (6 bases). Germline V gene lookup returns CDR1 ENHRY and CDR2 SYGVKD. Deletions cut 7 bases from V and 3 bases from J, with 13 bases between. The CDR3 is 13 amino acids. CDR3 DNA: TGTGCCATCACCGAGGACAGATTCTACGAGCAGTACTTC. Its protein is CAITEDRFYEQYF.

This clone was observed once. A junction end diverges from the germline sequence, so it may reflect a read error. J is TRBJ2-2 and V is TRBV13, with D tentatively TRBD2 (6 bases). Germline CDR1 and CDR2: PRHDT and FYEKMQ (reference sequence). This CDR3 is 15 amino acids long. The CDR3 coding sequence is TGTGCCAGTAGCTCGACGGGAGTAAACACCGGGGAGCTGTTTTTT. Protein product: CASSSTGVNTGELFF.

This clone appeared a few times. Possible read error: a much larger clone is one base away. This chain links TRBV7-6 with TRBJ2-1; 13 bases agree with TRBD2. The CDR3 is 15 amino acids. Germline values: CDR1 SGHVS, CDR2 FNYEAQ. With 7 bases clipped from V and 6 bases from J, the junction kept 6 bases outside the gene matches. Here the CDR3 DNA reads TGTGCCAGCATCTCCACTAGCGGGGGGGCCAATGAGCAGTTCTTC. Its translation is CASISTSGGANEQFF.

This clone was counted many times. The chain carries TRBV7-3 and TRBJ1-1; D call uncertain. Germline V lookup: CDR1 SGHTA, CDR2 FQGTGA. This CDR3 has 14 residues. The germline V and J ends were trimmed by 5 bases and 0 bases, with 10 bases remaining between them. CDR3 sequence (DNA): TGTGCCAGCAGCCCCGGACGGATGAACACTGAAGCTTTCTTT. Its translation is CASSPGRMNTEAFF. Together with reference TRBV7-3 and TRBJ1-1, the CDR3 gives the full variable domain: GAGVSQTPSNKVTEKGKYVELRCDPISGHTALYWYRQSLGQGPEFLIYFQGTGAADDSGLPNDRFFAVRPEGSVSTLKIQRTERGDSAVYLCASSPGRMNTEAFFGQGTRLTVV.

This clone has a count of ten or more. This chain connects TRBV28 to TRBJ2-7; 10 bases agree with TRBD1. V lost 4 bases, J lost 2 bases, and 5 bases stayed unmatched. Germline assignment: CDR1 MDHEN and CDR2 SYDVKM. The CDR3 consists of 15 residues. CDR3 DNA: TGTGCCAGCAGTTCCCCGGGACAGGGGACCTACGAGCAGTACTTC. Its translation is CASSSPGQGTYEQYF.

At least ten counts were recorded for this clone. The chain links TRBV7-3 to TRBJ2-1; D is perhaps TRBD1 (5 bases). Trimming pared 0 bases from V and 6 bases from J, leaving 12 bases between. The CDR3 covers 15 residues. Germline V lookup: CDR1 SGHTA, CDR2 FQGTGA. Written as DNA, the CDR3 is TGTGCCAGCAGCTTAACGCAGGGTAGGATCAATGAGCAGTTCTTC. Translated, it gives CASSLTQGRINEQFF.

This clone was seen repeatedly, ten times or more. V and J are TRBV11-1 and TRBJ2-5, with 7 bases lining up with TRBD2. After removal of 4 bases from V and 5 bases from J, the junction contained 7 bases not matched to a gene. The length of the CDR3 is 14 residues. Germline V CDR1 and CDR2: SGHAT, FQDESV (reference sequence). CDR3 bases: TGTGCCAGCAGCTCTCCCGGGGGGTGGGAGACCCAGTACTTC. Its protein product is CASSSPGGWETQYF. The whole variable domain, filled in from reference TRBV11-1 and TRBJ2-5, reads EAEVAQSPRYKITEKSQAVAFWCDPISGHATLYWYRQILGQGPELLVQFQDESVVDDSQLPKDRFSAERLKGVDSTLKIQPAELGDSAMYLCASSSPGGWETQYFGPGTRLLVL.